A single sample gave rise to the 27 T cell receptor beta chains below, sequenced in a study of blood T cell repertoires in COVID-19. Profiling relied on immunoSEQ multiplex PCR, and the TCRdb table lists in-frame clones only, not all of them. The sample yields around 78,000 clones, 75% to 90% seen once. The sequencing sample was made of peripheral blood. Source of these receptors: a man aged 45 to 65 with active COVID-19.

V is TRBV9 and J is TRBJ1-4; tentatively, D is TRBD1 (5 bases). V was clipped by 0 bases and J by 5 bases, with 8 bases between them. Germline V gene sequence: CDR1 SGDLS, CDR2 YYNGEE. This CDR3 has 14 residues. CDR3 bases: TGTGCCAGCAGCGTAGGACAGAGCAATGAAAAACTGTTTTTT. It is translated as CASSVGQSNEKLFF.

J is TRBJ1-1 and V is TRBV6-4; D may be TRBD1 (6 bases). The germline gives CDR1 MRHNA, CDR2 SNTAGT. V was pared by 7 bases and J by 2 bases, with 14 bases between. CDR3 length: 14 amino acids. CDR3 DNA sequence: TGTGCCAGCAAGGCAGGGGTCTTCAACACTGAAGCTTTCTTT. Translated, it gives CASKAGVFNTEAFF.

The chain has TRBV6-5 and TRBJ1-6; the D gene is possibly TRBD1 (5 bases). The CDR3 is made up of 16 amino acids. CDR1 is MNHEY and CDR2 is SVGAGI in the germline V gene. V lost 3 bases and J 5 bases, leaving 14 bases between the germline ends. CDR3 coding DNA: TGTGCCAGCAGTTATTCGTCGAACAGGCATAATTCACCCCTCCACTTT. Amino acids: CASSYSSNRHNSPLHF.

The count of this clone is one. The germline gene is not matched at one end of the junction; a read error may be the cause. The chain joins TRBV11-2 to TRBJ1-2; 9 bases map to TRBD1. CDR3 length: 15 residues. CDR1 and CDR2 from the germline V gene are SGHAT and FQNNGV. CDR3 amino acids: CASRLGGTGTTGYTF. CDR3 bases: TGTGCCAGCAGGTTAGGGGGGACAGGGACGACGGGCTACACCTTC.

The chain carries TRBV19 and TRBJ2-7, with 10 bases identical to TRBD2. Losses at the gene ends were 5 bases for V and 6 bases for J; bases not matched to a gene: 7. The CDR3 extends over 14 amino acids. Germline assignment: CDR1 LNHDA and CDR2 SQIVND (reference sequence). CDR3 nucleotides: TGTGCCAGTAGTGCCGTAGCGGGAGGAGTCGAGCAGTACTTC. Translation gives CASSAVAGGVEQYF.

V gene TRBV7-2 combines with J gene TRBJ2-1; 12 nucleotides line up with TRBD1. The CDR3 loop spans 17 amino acids. After removal of 5 bases from V and 8 bases from J, the junction contained 13 bases not matched to a gene. The germline CDR1 and CDR2 sequences are SGHTA and FQGNSA. The CDR3 sequence: CASSLTPAGTGGDEQFF. Here the CDR3 DNA reads TGTGCCAGCAGCCTCACCCCCGCCGGGACAGGGGGCGATGAGCAGTTCTTC.

The rearrangement uses TRBV30 and TRBJ1-1; maybe TRBD1 (5 bases). Germline loops: CDR1 GTSNPN, CDR2 SVGIG (reference sequence). CDR3 size: 14 residues. V lost 0 bases and J lost 5, with 13 bases in between. The CDR3 loop reads CAWSVGQGGTEAFF. In DNA form, the CDR3 reads TGTGCCTGGAGTGTAGGCCAGGGAGGGACTGAAGCTTTCTTT.

The rearrangement links TRBV28 to TRBJ1-2; tentatively, D is TRBD1 (6 bases). The germline V gene has CDR1 MDHEN and CDR2 SYDVKM. The V end lost 2 bases, the J end lost 4 bases, and 11 bases lay between the germline ends. The CDR3 covers 14 residues. The CDR3 nucleotides are TGTGCCAGCAGTTTAGGAGGGGGGGTCTATGGCTACACCTTC. Translated: CASSLGGGVYGYTF.

This clone was detected once. The chain combines TRBV5-1 with TRBJ2-3; D may be TRBD2 (6 bases). V was pared by 0 bases and J by 5 bases, with 10 bases between. CDR3 length: 14 amino acids. CDR1 SGHRS and CDR2 YFSETQ come from the germline V gene. In DNA form, the CDR3 reads TGCGCCAGCAGCTTGGCCGGGGAGGTAGATACGCAGTATTTT. Translated: CASSLAGEVDTQYF.

The J gene is TRBJ1-2, the V gene TRBV6-5; perhaps TRBD1 as D (5 bases). V was clipped by 6 bases and J by 2 bases, with 10 bases between them. The CDR3 spans 13 residues. The V gene's germline CDR1 is MNHEY and CDR2 SVGAGI. CDR3 amino acids: CASSVQGNYGYTF. DNA of the CDR3: TGTGCCAGCAGCGTTCAGGGCAACTATGGCTACACCTTC.

This clone was seen a handful of times. The V and J genes are TRBV10-3 and TRBJ1-5; D gene unclear. Germline CDR1 ENHRY, CDR2 SYGVKD. The CDR3 is 12 amino acids. The V end was cut by 1 base, the J end by 4 bases, with 2 bases between. The CDR3 DNA is TGTGCCATCAGTGAGTTAAATCAGCCCCAGCATTTT. It specifies CAISELNQPQHF.

This clone was observed a single time. CDR3 bases: TGTGCCAGCAGCTTAACGCGTGGGAGCCATGAGCAGTTCTTC. Amino acids: CASSLTRGSHEQFF. The chain is built from TRBV7-3 and TRBJ2-1, with D possibly being TRBD2 (5 bases). V dropped 0 bases and J dropped 8 bases, with 11 bases sitting between them. CDR3 length: 14 residues. The V gene's germline CDR1 is SGHTA and CDR2 FQGTGA.

The chain couples TRBV18 to TRBJ2-7, with TRBD1 matching over 7 bases. V lost 1 base to trimming and J lost 3 bases; unmatched junction nucleotides: 9. The CDR3 runs 16 residues. From germline, CDR1 is KGHSH and CDR2 LQKENI. The CDR3 DNA reads as TGTGCCAGCTCACCACTACAGGGGAATTACGGCTACGAGCAGTACTTC. Translation: CASSPLQGNYGYEQYF.

The V call is TRBV28, the J call TRBJ2-6; D call uncertain. Per germline, CDR1 MDHEN and CDR2 SYDVKM. The length of the CDR3 is 17 residues. V was shortened by 3 bases and J by 0 bases, with 12 bases between the two germline ends. The CDR3 loop is CASSFARPGSGANVLTF. The CDR3, as DNA: TGTGCCAGCAGTTTTGCCAGGCCAGGCTCTGGGGCCAACGTCCTGACTTTC.

The V and J genes are TRBV7-2 and TRBJ1-2; 7 nucleotides align to TRBD1. V dropped 0 bases and J dropped 7; count of bases not matched to a gene: 5. The CDR3 has 14 amino acids. In germline, CDR1 is SGHTA, CDR2 FQGNSA. The CDR3 spells CASSLAGGATGYTF. The CDR3 DNA reads TGTGCCAGCAGCTTAGCAGGGGGCGCTACTGGCTACACCTTC.

The CDR3 reads CASSYGVLRGSSYNEQFF. In DNA form, the CDR3 reads TGTGCCAGCAGTTACGGGGTCCTCCGGGGTAGCTCCTACAATGAGCAGTTCTTC. This rearrangement joins TRBV6-2 or TRBV6-3 to TRBJ2-1; D possibly corresponds to TRBD2 (5 bases). The V end was cut by 2 bases, the J end by 0 bases, with 17 bases between. Germline values: CDR1 MNHEY, CDR2 SVGEGT. This CDR3 comprises 18 residues.

The chain recombines TRBV4-3 with TRBJ2-2; 7 nucleotides line up with TRBD1. The germline V gene encodes CDR1 LGHNA and CDR2 YSLEER. V shed 5 bases, J shed 6 bases, and the junction held 12 bases outside the gene matches. The CDR3 consists of 16 residues. CDR3 nucleotide sequence: TGCGCCAGCAGCGAAAAGGGAACAGGGGAGCCCGGGGAGCTGTTTTTT. This sequence encodes CASSEKGTGEPGELFF.

The chain joins TRBV27 to TRBJ1-1; D possibly corresponds to TRBD1 (5 bases). There are 13 residues in the CDR3. CDR1 and CDR2 (germline): MNHEY, SMNVEV (reference sequence). V was shortened by 3 bases and J by 3 bases, with 8 bases between the two germline ends. Here the CDR3 DNA reads TGTGCCAGCAGTTTGTACAGGTACACTGAAGCTTTCTTT. Its protein product is CASSLYRYTEAFF.

CDR3 amino acids: CASSPDISSGNTIYF. The CDR3 coding sequence is TGTGCCAGCAGCCCGGACATTTCCTCTGGAAACACCATATATTTT. The J gene is TRBJ1-3, the V gene TRBV5-5; TRBD1 might be the D (5 bases). The CDR3 length is 15 residues. CDR1 and CDR2 (germline): SGHKS, YYEKEE (reference sequence). The ends were cut back, 4 bases at V and 0 bases at J, with 11 bases in the middle.

The genes are TRBV5-8 and TRBJ2-5, with D perhaps matching TRBD2 (6 bases). V gave up 4 bases and J gave up 3 bases, with 13 bases separating them. Germline CDR1 and CDR2: SGHTS and YDEGEE. The length of the CDR3 is 14 residues. CDR3: CASSRGPGEETQYF. Here the CDR3 DNA reads TGTGCCAGCAGCAGAGGGCCGGGGGAAGAGACCCAGTACTTC.

For this clone: It is unclear where the CDR3 begins or ends on the DNA, so no DNA is shown, and the CDR3 is as TCRdb lists it. The chain is built from TRBV28 and TRBJ1-6; the table's D call of TRBD1 was not tested on the DNA. The length of the CDR3 is 15 amino acids, counting both ends. From germline, CDR1 is MDHEN and CDR2 SYDVKM. CDR3 residues: CASSSSDRQDSPLHF.

This chain connects TRBV21-1 to TRBJ2-7; the table's TRBD1 call for D was not verified on the DNA. TRBV21-1 is noted as a pseudogene. This CDR3 is 15 amino acids long. The CDR3 sequence: CASTPEGVGPYEQYF. The CDR3 coding sequence is TGTGCCAGCACCCCCGAGGGGGTAGGGCCCTACGAGCAGTACTTC.

V gene TRBV7-2 combines with J gene TRBJ2-1; 11 bases are shared with TRBD2. The CDR3 is 17 amino acids. Losses at the gene ends were 3 bases for V and 4 bases for J; bases not matched to a gene: 8. The germline CDR1 and CDR2 sequences are SGHTA and FQGNSA. CDR3 amino acids: CASSFPPGTSGYNEQFF. The CDR3 DNA is TGTGCCAGCAGCTTTCCCCCCGGGACTAGCGGTTACAATGAGCAGTTCTTC. Looking up the rest from reference TRBV7-2 and TRBJ2-1 gives the full variable domain: GAGVSQSPSNKVTEKGKDVELRCDPISGHTALYWYRQSLGQGLEFLIYFQGNSAPDKSGLPSDRFSAERTGGSVSTLTIQRTQQEDSAVYLCASSFPPGTSGYNEQFFGPGTRLTVL.

This clone was picked up many times. This chain links TRBV27 with TRBJ1-3; D is perhaps TRBD1 (5 bases). Germline CDR1 reads MNHEY; CDR2 reads SMNVEV (reference sequence). CDR3 length: 14 amino acids. Trimming removed 8 bases at V and 0 bases at J, with 11 bases between. CDR3 bases: TGTGCCAGCGGAAGCAGGGTCTCTGGAAACACCATATATTTT. This encodes CASGSRVSGNTIYF.

This clone was recorded only once. V gene TRBV14 combines with J gene TRBJ2-7; D unclear. V gave up 4 bases and J gave up 2 bases, with 9 bases separating them. The CDR3 is 13 residues long. In germline, CDR1 is SGHDN, CDR2 FVKESK. The CDR3 coding sequence is TGTGCCAGCAGCCGACTTGTAACCTACGAGCAGTACTTC. Protein sequence: CASSRLVTYEQYF.

The CDR3 DNA reads as TGCGCCAGCAGCCATACTAGCACAGATACGCAGTATTTT. Translated, it gives CASSHTSTDTQYF. The V and J genes are TRBV5-1 and TRBJ2-3; D remains ambiguous. This CDR3 comprises 13 residues. Deletions cut 4 bases from V and 0 bases from J, with 6 bases between. The germline CDR1 and CDR2 sequences are SGHRS and YFSETQ. The whole variable domain, filled in from reference TRBV5-1 and TRBJ2-3, reads KAGVTQTPRYLIKTRGQQVTLSCSPISGHRSVSWYQQTPGQGLQFLFEYFSETQRNKGNFPGRFSGRQFSNSRSEMNVSTLELGDSALYLCASSHTSTDTQYFGPGTRLTVL.

The genes are TRBV4-3 and TRBJ2-1; unclear D gene. The CDR3 spans 14 residues. Germline loops: CDR1 LGHNA, CDR2 YSLEER. The V end lost 1 base, the J end lost 8 bases, and 12 bases lay between the germline ends. Written as DNA, the CDR3 is TGCGCCAGCAGCCAAGGAGGCGCGCTAGATGAGCAGTTCTTC. It translates to CASSQGGALDEQFF.